The clone carrying this T cell receptor (beta chain) was seen repeatedly, ten times or more. Antigen specificity is unknown. Unique molecular identifiers were affixed to single, distinct cDNA molecules. One entry per CDR3 protein results from TCRdb running MiXCR on the 5' RACE reads. Here the sample spans about 90,000 distinct CDR3 sequences, over 9.5% being singletons. With V trimmed by 4 bases and J by 3 bases, 10 bases remained unmatched. CDR1 is MGHRA, CDR2 YSYEKL, per germline. The CDR3 has 16 amino acids. This record comes from a study of early T cells in non-severe SARS-CoV-2 infection. As for the study in general: Sequencing targeted bulk RNA from unsorted whole blood, leaving chains unpaired. The study's findings and limits: VDJdb matching, biased toward anti-spike CD8 responses, missed private and CD4 specificities.

The sequence came from an adult who was a healthcare worker with PCR-confirmed SARS-CoV-2 infection or an uninfected control (not recorded which). This material consisted of whole blood, taken at baseline. V is TRBV4-1 and J is TRBJ2-3, with TRBD2 matching over 7 bases. CDR3 nucleotides: TGCGCCAGCAGCCCAGAGGGAGGGATTATAACAGATACGCAGTATTTT. Protein sequence: CASSPEGGIITDTQYF.